Presented here are 9 T cell receptor beta chains from one specimen sequenced in a study of blood T cell repertoires in COVID-19. Generated by immunoSEQ multiplex PCR, the TCRdb table keeps only in-frame clones and is missing some. Of fewer than 150,000 clones in the sample, over 80% were seen once. Sequenced: peripheral blood. These receptors were obtained from a woman of 80 years or more with acute or convalescent COVID-19.

This chain uses TRBV7-9 with TRBJ2-2, with D possibly being TRBD1 (5 bases). Germline assignment: CDR1 SEHNR and CDR2 FQNEAQ (reference sequence). This CDR3 is built from 15 residues. Between the trimmed V and J ends, which lost 1 base and 5 bases, there was a span of 11 bases. For the CDR3, the DNA is TGTGCCAGCAGCTTAGGTGGTCAGGGAACCGGGGAGCTGTTTTTT. Protein sequence: CASSLGGQGTGELFF.

This clone was seen just once. The chain recombines TRBV5-6 with TRBJ1-1; no definite D call. The germline V gene has CDR1 SGHDT and CDR2 YYEEEE. The CDR3 totals 11 residues. Trimming removed 3 bases at V and 3 bases at J, with 3 bases between. CDR3 sequence reads: CASSSYTEAFF. The CDR3 nucleotides are TGTGCCAGCAGCTCCTACACTGAAGCTTTCTTT.

This chain joins TRBV29-1 and TRBJ2-4; TRBD2 matches 7 bases. Trimming took 6 bases from V and 8 from J; bases not matched to a gene: 16. The CDR3 has 15 amino acids. Germline values: CDR1 SQVTM, CDR2 ANQGSEA. CDR3 in amino acids: CSVATRARAGDIQYF. The CDR3 DNA follows: TGCAGCGTGGCAACTCGGGCGAGGGCGGGGGACATTCAGTACTTC. Full variable domain (outside the CDR3, taken from reference TRBV29-1 and TRBJ2-4): SAVISQKPSRDICQRGTSLTIQCQVDSQVTMMFWYRQQPGQSLTLIATANQGSEATYESGFVIDKFPISRPNLTFSTLTVSNMSPEDSSIYLCSVATRARAGDIQYFGAGTRLSVL.

This chain links TRBV5-1 with TRBJ2-5; D remains ambiguous. The CDR3 sequence is 12 residues long. V lost 6 bases and J lost 2, with 8 bases in between. The V gene's germline CDR1 is SGHRS and CDR2 YFSETQ. This chain's CDR3 is CASTSSQETQYF. The CDR3 DNA reads TGCGCCAGCACCTCTTCGCAAGAGACCCAGTACTTC. Full variable domain (remainder filled in from reference TRBV5-1 and TRBJ2-5): KAGVTQTPRYLIKTRGQQVTLSCSPISGHRSVSWYQQTPGQGLQFLFEYFSETQRNKGNFPGRFSGRQFSNSRSEMNVSTLELGDSALYLCASTSSQETQYFGPGTRLLVL.

CDR3 coding DNA: TGTGCCTGTGTAGCGGGGGGGCGATACAATGAGCAGTTCTTC. Translation gives CACVAGGRYNEQFF. V gene TRBV7-9 combines with J gene TRBJ2-1; 11 positions agree with TRBD2. Unmatched junction bases numbered 7, after V lost 11 bases and J lost 4 bases. The CDR3 is 14 residues long. Germline values: CDR1 SEHNR, CDR2 FQNEAQ (reference sequence).

The genes are TRBV18 and TRBJ1-5, with 7 positions matching TRBD1. The CDR3 spans 13 residues. The V and J ends lost 5 bases and 7 bases, in that order; junction bases with no gene match: 5. Germline V gives CDR1 KGHSH, CDR2 LQKENI. The CDR3 protein is CASSVTGAQPQHF. CDR3 nucleotide sequence: TGTGCCAGCTCAGTCACAGGGGCGCAGCCCCAGCATTTT.

The chain uses TRBV20-1 and TRBJ2-1; 9 nucleotides agree with TRBD1. Germline trimming cut 3 bases from V and 6 bases from J; bases unmatched to any gene: 3. The CDR3 loop spans 13 amino acids. CDR1 is DFQATT, CDR2 SNEGSKA, per germline (reference sequence). The CDR3 here is CSASRDRVNEQFF. CDR3 nucleotide sequence: TGCAGTGCTAGTAGGGACAGGGTCAATGAGCAGTTCTTC.

In this sample, this clone turned up a few times. Within the sample, other DNA sequences also encode this same CDR3. J is TRBJ2-3 and V is TRBV5-1; 10 nucleotides line up with TRBD1. The CDR3 spans 14 residues. Unmatched junction bases numbered 3, after V lost 4 bases and J lost 4 bases. CDR1 and CDR2 from the germline V gene are SGHRS and YFSETQ. The DNA for the CDR3 is TGCGCCAGCAGCCTTGGGACAGGGGCAGATACGCAGTATTTT. Amino acid sequence: CASSLGTGADTQYF. Together with reference TRBV5-1 and TRBJ2-3, the CDR3 gives the full variable domain: KAGVTQTPRYLIKTRGQQVTLSCSPISGHRSVSWYQQTPGQGLQFLFEYFSETQRNKGNFPGRFSGRQFSNSRSEMNVSTLELGDSALYLCASSLGTGADTQYFGPGTRLTVL.

The V and J genes are TRBV7-3 and TRBJ2-3; D call uncertain. The germline gives CDR1 SGHTA, CDR2 FQGTGA. V lost 4 bases and J 0 bases, leaving 5 bases between the germline ends. The length of the CDR3 is 13 residues. CDR3 coding DNA: TGTGCCAGCAGCTCCTCTAGCACAGATACGCAGTATTTT. Amino acids: CASSSSSTDTQYF.